The T cell receptor (beta chain) described here comes from a study of cytomegalovirus exposure and HLA in healthy donors (dated by TCRdb to about 2017). Broadly, across the study: An earlier analysis of approximately 640 of the donors reported about 290 Gb of sequence data and about 100 million unique TCR beta sequences from roughly 180 million T cells. Roughly 300 gigabases of sequencing data and tens of millions of unique TCR sequences were included in an early release covering about 600 HLA-typed donors. Of the roughly 400 genotyped donors, approximately 80% fell in the genetic ancestry cluster associated with self-reported Caucasian donors. The study aimed to test whether signatures of past pathogen exposure could be identified by cataloging public T cell receptors. Using immunosequencing, the study profiled T cell repertoires from 500 to 800 subjects and related those repertoires to cytomegalovirus serostatus. In addition to the first cohort of around 670 subjects, a separate validation cohort of 130 or so different subjects was used. To predict cytomegalovirus infection status, the study combined high-throughput TCR immunosequencing, statistical association of individual TCRs with disease status, and machine learning. To study patterns of TCR occurrence, a later analysis re-analyzed previously published TCR beta repertoires from 500 to 850 donors and added high-resolution HLA genotyping. In the later analysis, no new phenotypic data were used to find candidate immune exposures; instead, reliance was placed on TCR beta sequences and their occurrence across donors. An earlier analysis of nearly 600 of the donors applied high-throughput TCR beta sequencing to assess whether each TCR beta V gene segment acted as functional or pseudogenic. Alongside the repertoire data, information on donor age, sex, ethnicity and CMV serostatus was compiled. A later genetic analysis took genome-wide SNP genotypes for about 55% of the roughly 700 donors and used that subset as a discovery cohort. All discovery cohort repertoires had been generated on a single sequencing platform. Both class I and class II loci were covered by HLA typing, at four-digit resolution. Typing coverage differed by locus: A, B, C, DRB1 and DQB1 were typed in about 620-630 donors, DQA1 in about 510, DPA1 in 600 to 610, and DPB1 in 450 to 480. Because of strong linkage in the cohort, roughly 5 DR-DQ haplotypes were treated as single units for association and clustering. Among about 410 genotyped donors of the cohort, an average of approximately 240,000 unique TCR beta nucleotide sequences was sequenced per donor, of which roughly 18% were non-productive. The paper as a whole reports these results and caveats: Because counts were too low, under 20 rarely observed V segments, including chromosome 9 orphons, were left out of the earlier analysis of about 500 of the donors. V-gene and J-gene trimming of TCR beta chains was associated with a missense DCLRE1C variant in a later genetic analysis, and the association was replicated in an independent cohort. A later analysis associated around 16,000 TCR beta sequences with specific HLA alleles at a false discovery rate of 0.05. In a later analysis, TCR association rates were found to vary across HLA loci, with the most associated TCRs seen for DRB1 alleles and the fewest for HLA-C alleles. For the cohort, immune exposure information was limited to CMV serostatus. Compared with the approximately 720-donor mean, donors in an Asian-associated ancestry cluster had fewer N-insertions in productive TCRs, according to a later genetic analysis. The authors suggested that the approach could potentially be extended to other disease states and immunological phenotypes. The study listed 150 to 200 TCR beta chains as associated with cytomegalovirus. When HLA alleles, especially DR and DQ, strongly co-occurred, attributing TCR associations to individual alleles was difficult. Most TCR sequences were seen in very few donors, while some public TCRs were found in many individuals. According to a later analysis, most CMV-associated TCR beta chains appeared to be HLA-restricted, and the HLA associations seemed to be driven largely by CMV exposure. Only TCR beta chains were sequenced in this cohort, and the absence of alpha or paired-chain data limited detectable features. The classifier was reported to diagnose cytomegalovirus status with high specificity and sensitivity in both the original and validation cohorts. In a later analysis, HLA-associated TCR beta chains showed more clonal expansion and lower generation probabilities than non-associated chains that were equally common. Because HLA typing was missing for some donors at each locus, association tests included only the typed subset. Sequencing depth was assumed to be roughly uniform across donors in the presence/absence analyses, though that assumption may not hold. Correlated functional status among segregating V segments might be attributable to linkage disequilibrium, but an unknown experimental factor could not be ruled out. A cluster of highly shared sequence variants was judged likely to be a technical artifact of the sequencing pipeline. Several of the top co-occurrence clusters appeared to be linked to parvovirus B19, influenza, CMV and Epstein-Barr virus, according to a later analysis. An earlier analysis of some 560 of the donors showed that most TCR beta V segments appeared in productive rearrangements either about 87% or about 30% of the time, which broadly matched IMGT annotations. Some IMGT-functional V segments, including TRBV6-2 and TRBV6-3, could not be distinguished by the 87-base-pair reads and were therefore excluded. A further reported finding was that TCR beta sequences accurately predicted the HLA-A and HLA-B alleles for most subjects in the first cohort. In vitro tests confirmed that a few of the cytomegalovirus-associated TCR beta chains recognize cytomegalovirus antigens.

Reading from cysteine to phenylalanine, the CDR3 counts 14 amino acids. Just the 42-base CDR3 DNA is kept, in frame starting at base 1. The germline V gene specifies SGHVS as CDR1 and FQNEAQ as CDR2. V lost 4 bases and J lost 5 bases; the stretch between them is 14 bases long. Turning to this clone: This clone's antigen is unknown. No clone much larger than this one lies a single base away; base qualities are absent.

Library construction relied on the immunoSEQ multiplex PCR assay. A mixture of 60 forward primers for TCR Vbeta segments and 13 reverse primers for TCR Jbeta segments was used in the multiplex PCR. The CDR3 region of rearranged TCR beta genes was amplified from genomic DNA with a multiplex PCR assay. The Illumina HiSeq System was used to sequence the amplified TCR beta libraries as 87-base-pair reads. Turning to the authors' computational methods: Across the roughly 670 repertoires, a later analysis counted 80 million or so unique TCR beta chains, approximately 10 million of which were shared by at least two donors. Raw reads were error-corrected and collapsed into unique sequences with a nearest-neighbor algorithm that merged closely related sequences to remove PCR and sequencing errors. To assign V, D and J gene segments, CDR3 sequences were aligned to IMGT reference sequences. For a sequence to be retained, a match of at least six nucleotides was required to both a V gene segment and a J gene segment. A rearrangement was called productive if the CDR3 had no stop codons and remained in frame with V and J, and every other rearrangement was called non-productive. Following IMGT convention, CDR3 was defined as the stretch from the second conserved V-encoded cysteine up to the conserved J-encoded phenylalanine. The earlier analysis of about 610 of the donors excluded sequences that lacked an unambiguous match to a single V gene segment. An earlier analysis of about 590 of the donors classified V segments as functional when productive rearrangements were above 56.7% and as segregating when the standard deviation between donors was above 5%. A statistical classification framework was developed to diagnose cytomegalovirus status using the catalog of TCR beta chain sequences. In a later analysis, TCR nucleotide sequences were compared against IMGT/GENE-DB human TR gene sequences so that V and J genes could be assigned. The TCRdist pipeline was used in a later analysis to assign CDR3 sequences and most-parsimonious VDJ recombination scenarios. A later analysis defined each TCR beta chain by its CDR3 amino acid sequence plus V-gene family, and excluded reads lacking a unique V-gene family. As a way to deal with suspected cross-contamination and a sequencing artifact, a later analysis dropped roughly 620 nucleotide sequences that were highly shared and had low generation probability. For each public chain, a later analysis derived a clonal expansion index from normalized ranks of inferred template counts within each repertoire. Generation probabilities in a later analysis came from a VDJ recombination model fitted to out-of-frame rearrangements, and those results were checked against IGoR. In a later analysis, hypergeometric tests were used to score TCR-TCR, TCR-HLA and TCR-CMV co-occurrence, with a repertoire-size bias correction applied to TCR pairs. To estimate false discovery rates, a later analysis permuted the HLA or CMV assignments 20 times. A later analysis grouped co-occurring TCRs with DBSCAN, adding TCRdist sequence similarity when clustering within HLA-allele-positive subsets. Repertoires with fewer than 30,000 or more than 120,000 public chains, plus five repertoires with anomalous nucleotide sharing, were excluded from co-occurrence clustering. The table comes from immuneACCESS by way of TCRdb, which keeps in-frame sequences with V and J called. Part of the clones is missing from these tables; in studies checked, under half for an unresolved V gene and the rest for unknown reasons. Clone size and the V and J calls come from that table; the DNA yielded D and trimming. This sample lists 200,000 to 250,000 clones; roughly four fifths were detected once. The ten largest clones capture 0.58% of the sample.

In total, over 600 healthy bone marrow donors made up the cohort. At the time of sampling, all cohort members were nominally healthy, though unrecorded immune exposures were likely present. The donor tested CMV seronegative and was one of the 352 seronegative cohort members. A peripheral blood sample was collected from each donor, and TCR beta sequencing was performed on peripheral blood mononuclear cells. Genomic DNA was extracted from the blood cell samples with the Qiagen DNeasy Blood Extraction Kit. The TCR sequence derives from a middle-aged woman in good health and CMV-seronegative. This receptor chain uses TRBV7-8 and TRBJ2-5; TRBD1 is a possible D gene, resting on 6 matching bases. Sequences were obtained from PBMCs. The CDR3 here reads CASSSRQGLETQYF. The DNA is TGTGCCAGCAGCTCGCGTCAGGGGTTGGAGACCCAGTACTTC.